This TCR beta chain came from a study of blood T cell repertoires in COVID-19. Some clones are missing from TCRdb's copy, which holds only in-frame ones; the method was immunoSEQ multiplex PCR. The sample has 30,000 or so clones, 80% to 90% seen once. The CDR3 has 15 amino acids. Between the trimmed V and J ends, which lost 2 bases and 9 bases, there was a span of 17 bases. In germline, CDR1 is MNHEY, CDR2 SVGEGT. This chain joins TRBV6-2 or TRBV6-3 and TRBJ2-1; tentative D call: TRBD2 (7 bases). This TCR came from a woman older than 75 with active or convalescent COVID-19. Sequencing was carried out using peripheral blood. The CDR3, as DNA: TGTGCCAGCAGTTACACCCCCGGGGGGCCGGGTGAGCAGTTCTTC. Its translation: CASSYTPGGPGEQFF.